This T cell receptor beta chain was captured in a study of blood T cell repertoires in COVID-19. Study-level background: Acute-phase and convalescent COVID-19 samples originated in the United States, Italy and Spain. PBMCs, B-cell-depleted T cells, or T cells provided the cDNA or gDNA that made up the material.

Some clones are missing from TCRdb's copy, which holds only in-frame ones; the method was immunoSEQ multiplex PCR. The sample includes over 70,000 clones, 85% of them seen just once. The CDR3 runs to 17 residues. From germline, CDR1 is SQVTM and CDR2 ANQGSEA. Trimming stripped 7 bases from V and 5 bases from J, with 28 bases between. The chain couples TRBV29-1 to TRBJ2-3; a possible D gene is TRBD2 (6 bases). This TCR was recovered from a man at least 80 years old with acute or convalescent COVID-19. The sequencing sample was made of peripheral blood. The CDR3 DNA reads as TGCAGCGCGGACGGCGGGACGAACGGGCCGGGCATAGATACGCAGTATTTT. This sequence encodes CSADGGTNGPGIDTQYF.